This T cell receptor (beta chain) was recovered during a study of OX40 agonist ivuxolimab in advanced cancers. Points on this clone: The antigen is not known.

Overall study results and limits: More expanded clones were seen, on average, in CD8+ T cells than in CD4+.

J lost 3 bases, V lost 6 bases, and 4 bases had no gene match. The CDR3 contains 15 residues. Germline assignment: CDR1 ENHRY and CDR2 SYGVKD. Autoimmune disease history or systemic immunosuppression was exclusionary. TCRdb's table, derived via immunoSEQ multiplex PCR, lists solely in-frame clones and lacks some. The table shows roughly 100,000 clones, with 87% occurring only once. The TCR sequence derives from an adult with an advanced solid tumor such as melanoma, head and neck, liver or kidney cancer. J is TRBJ2-7 and V is TRBV10-3, with 14 bases matching TRBD2. Sample: CD4+ or CD8+ T cells sorted from blood, taken in a trial of the OX40 agonist ivuxolimab. The CDR3 region has the DNA TGTGCCATCAGCCCAGGGACTAGCGGGGGCTACGAGCAGTACTTC. It codes for CAISPGTSGGYEQYF.